This TCR beta chain was recovered during a study of cytomegalovirus exposure and HLA in healthy donors. Study findings and constraints: Later genetic work tied a missense DCLRE1C variant to beta-chain V and J trimming. The HLA-A and HLA-B alleles of most subjects were reportedly predicted accurately from TCR beta sequences.

Vbeta (60) and Jbeta (13) primers were used in the PCR. The assay was immunoSEQ multiplex PCR, and TCRdb's table has in-frame clones only and misses some. Of about 140,000 clones in the sample, roughly two thirds were seen once. About this clone itself: The antigen is undetermined.

CDR3 size: 13 residues. V trimming: 3 bases; J trimming: 6 bases; junction bases outside the gene matches: 2. Germline V gene lookup returns CDR1 SGHNT and CDR2 YENEEA. Material for sequencing was PBMCs. This TCR was recovered from a woman aged 40 to 50 in good health and CMV-seronegative. The chain employs TRBV11-3 and TRBJ2-1; 7 bases line up with TRBD2. This chain's CDR3 is CASSLAGVNEQFF. CDR3 nucleotides: TGTGCCAGCAGCTTGGCGGGGGTCAATGAGCAGTTCTTC.